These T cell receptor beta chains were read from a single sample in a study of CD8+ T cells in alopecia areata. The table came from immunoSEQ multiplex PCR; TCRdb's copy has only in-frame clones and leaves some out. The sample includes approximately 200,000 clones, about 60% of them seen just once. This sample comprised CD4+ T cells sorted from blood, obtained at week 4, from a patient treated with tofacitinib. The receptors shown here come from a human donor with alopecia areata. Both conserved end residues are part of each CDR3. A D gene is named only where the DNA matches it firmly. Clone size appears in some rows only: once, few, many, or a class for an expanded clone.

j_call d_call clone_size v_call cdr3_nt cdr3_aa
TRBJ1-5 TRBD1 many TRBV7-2 TGTGCCAGCAGCTTGGGACAGGCGAATCAGCCCCAGCATTTT CASSLGQANQPQHF
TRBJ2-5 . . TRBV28 TGTGCCAGCGGGGTAGAGACCCAGTACTTC CASGVETQYF
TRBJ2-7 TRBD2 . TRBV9 TGTGCCAGCAGCGTCGACTCGGGACTAGCTTACGAGCAGTACTTC CASSVDSGLAYEQYF
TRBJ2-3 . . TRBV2 TGTGCCAGCAGTCCCCCGGGGGAGAGAGATACGCAGTATTTT CASSPPGERDTQYF
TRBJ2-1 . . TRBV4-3 TGCGCCAGCAGAGGATACGTGTTCTCGGGCAATGAGCAGTTCTTC CASRGYVFSGNEQFF
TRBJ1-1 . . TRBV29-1 TGCAGCGTCGACTCACCGAGGGGTGAAGCTTTCTTT CSVDSPRGEAFF
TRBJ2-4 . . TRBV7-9 TGTGCCAGCAGCTCCTCCGCCGACATTAACATTCAGTACTTC CASSSSADINIQYF
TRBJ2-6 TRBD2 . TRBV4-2 TGTGCCAGCAGCCAAGTGGGAGGGACCTCTGGGGCCAACGTCCTGACTTTC CASSQVGGTSGANVLTF
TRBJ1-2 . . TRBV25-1 TGTGCCAGCAGGCCGCCGGGGGCGACTGGCTACACCTTC CASRPPGATGYTF
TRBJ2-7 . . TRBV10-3 TGTGCCATCAGTGACGATAAGGGGGTTGGGCAGTACTTC CAISDDKGVGQYF
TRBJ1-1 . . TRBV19 TGTGCCAGTAGTATGACAATGAACACTGAAGCTTTCTTT CASSMTMNTEAFF
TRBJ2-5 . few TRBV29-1 TGCAGCGTTGAGATTGGTCTTAGTGGTACACTCCAAGAGACCCAGTACTTC CSVEIGLSGTLQETQYF
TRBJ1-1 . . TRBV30 TGTGCCTGGTCACAGGAGGTGAACACTGAAGCTTTCTTT CAWSQEVNTEAFF
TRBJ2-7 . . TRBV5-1 TGCGCCAGCAGCCGAACGGACGGCTACGAGCAGTACTTC CASSRTDGYEQYF
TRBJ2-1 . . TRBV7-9 TGTGCCAGCAGCCCGAAGATCAGGGTAGGCAATGAGCAGTTCTTC CASSPKIRVGNEQFF
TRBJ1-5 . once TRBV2 TGTGCCAGCAGTGAGGTGGATAGCAATCAGCCCCAGCATTTT CASSEVDSNQPQHF
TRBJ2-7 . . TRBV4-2 TGTGCCAGCAGTCGGGGCCAGGGTTGGTACGAGCAGTACTTC CASSRGQGWYEQYF
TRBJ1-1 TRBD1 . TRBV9 TGTGCCAGCAACAGGGGCGGGGTCTTCGCTGAAGCTTTCTTT CASNRGGVFAEAFF
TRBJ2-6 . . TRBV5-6 TGTGCCAGCAGCTTGGCTGGGCCATCTGGGGCCAACGTCCTGACTTTC CASSLAGPSGANVLTF
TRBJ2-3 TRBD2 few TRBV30 TGTGCCTGGAGTGCCGGACTAGCGGGAGGCCTCACAGATACGCAGTATTTT CAWSAGLAGGLTDTQYF
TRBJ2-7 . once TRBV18 TGTGCCAGCTCCCCCGGTCACGAGCAGTACTTC CASSPGHEQYF
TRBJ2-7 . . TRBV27 TGTGCCAGCAGTTTATCGAGACGGGCCTACGAGCAGTACTTC CASSLSRRAYEQYF
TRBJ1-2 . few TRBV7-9 TGTGCCAGCAGCTCCGGGCCCTATGGCTACACCTTC CASSSGPYGYTF
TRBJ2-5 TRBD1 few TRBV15 TGTGCCACCAGCAGTGGACAGGGGGCAGAGACCCAGTACTTC CATSSGQGAETQYF
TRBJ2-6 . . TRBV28 TGTGCCAGCAGTTTAGAAGGGACACTGGGAGCCAACGTCCTGACTTTC CASSLEGTLGANVLTF
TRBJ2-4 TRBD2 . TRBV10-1 TGCGCCAGCAGTGACAAACTAGCGGGAGTAAGGTACTTC CASSDKLAGVRYF
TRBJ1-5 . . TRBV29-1 TGCAGCGTCGCCACAGGGAATAGCAATCAGCCCCAGCATTTT CSVATGNSNQPQHF
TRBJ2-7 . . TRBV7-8 TGTGCCAGCAGCTCCAATCTCGGGACTCCCTACGAGCAGTACTTC CASSSNLGTPYEQYF
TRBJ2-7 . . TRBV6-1 TGTGCCAGCAGTGCCACCACCTACGAGCAGTACTTC CASSATTYEQYF
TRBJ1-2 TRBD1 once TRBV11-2 TGTGCCAGCAGTCCAGGACAGGGCGGCTACACCTTC CASSPGQGGYTF
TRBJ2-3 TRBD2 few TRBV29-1 TGCAGCGTTTTAGCGGGAGGGCCGCCAGATACGCAGTATTTT CSVLAGGPPDTQYF
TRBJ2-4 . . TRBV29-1 TGCAGCGTTGATTTAAAAAACATTCAGTACTTC CSVDLKNIQYF
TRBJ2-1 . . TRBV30 TGTGCCTGGGGAAGGGCAGATGAGCAGTTCTTC CAWGRADEQFF
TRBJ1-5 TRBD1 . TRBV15 TGTGCCACCAGCAGATACAGGGGGCGCGACCAGCCCCAGCATTTT CATSRYRGRDQPQHF
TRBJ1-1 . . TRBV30 TGTGCCTGGAGTGTTGGGCAGGGCACTGAAGCTTTCTTT CAWSVGQGTEAFF
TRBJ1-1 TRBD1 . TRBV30 TGTGCCTGGAGGGGACAGGGGGTTGGTAACACTGAAGCTTTCTTT CAWRGQGVGNTEAFF
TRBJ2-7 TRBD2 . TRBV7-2 TGTGCCAGCAGCTGGGCGGGACTAGCGGGAGGCGAGCAGTACTTC CASSWAGLAGGEQYF
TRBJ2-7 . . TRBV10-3 TGTGCCATCAGTTTACAGAGAGGAGGGGACTACGAGCAGTACTTC CAISLQRGGDYEQYF
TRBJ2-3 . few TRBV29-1 TGCAGCGTTTCCGTCTCCCGCGACACAGATACGCAGTATTTT CSVSVSRDTDTQYF
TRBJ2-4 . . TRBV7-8 TGTGCCAGCAGCTTGGCCCCTATACAGGGGGGGAAAAACATTCAGTACTTC CASSLAPIQGGKNIQYF
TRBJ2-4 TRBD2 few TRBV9 TGTGCCAGCAGCAGCGCGGGAGGCACACAAAACATTCAGTACTTC CASSSAGGTQNIQYF
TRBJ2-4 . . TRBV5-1 TGCGCCAGCAGCTTAGATCGGACCGGCGGATTAAACATTCAGTACTTC CASSLDRTGGLNIQYF
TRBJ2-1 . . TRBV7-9 TGTGCCAGCAGGAGGGACAGCGGGATCTACAATGAGCAGTTCTTC CASRRDSGIYNEQFF
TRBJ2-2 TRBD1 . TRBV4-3 TGCGCCAGCAGCTCTCGACAGGGCGTGGACACCGGGGAGCTGTTTTTT CASSSRQGVDTGELFF
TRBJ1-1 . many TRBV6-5 TGTGCCAGCTGGAGAAGTTCCGAAGCTTTCTTT CASWRSSEAFF
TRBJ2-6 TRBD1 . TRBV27 TGTGCCAGCAGTTCTGAACCGGGACAGGGGGCTAACGGGGCCAACGTCCTGACTTTC CASSSEPGQGANGANVLTF
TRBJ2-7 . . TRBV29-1 TGCAGCGGTCGTCCGGGGCCCTACGAGCAGTACTTC CSGRPGPYEQYF
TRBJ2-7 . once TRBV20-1 TGCAGTGCTATCCGGGACTCCCCGTACTTC CSAIRDSPYF
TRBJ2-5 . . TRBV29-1 TGCAGCGTTGCCCGGGGCGAGACCCAGTACTTC CSVARGETQYF
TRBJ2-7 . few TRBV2 TGTGCCAGCAGTGAGGAGTTCTACGAGCAGTACTTC CASSEEFYEQYF